This T cell receptor beta chain was captured in a study of patients and donors after allogeneic stem cell transplantation. This clonotype was detected only a few times. Using its own MiXCR run on the RT-PCR reads, TCRdb lists one record per CDR3 protein. The repertoire holds fewer than 75,000 distinct CDR3 sequences, with more than 25% as singletons. Germline CDR1 LGHNA, CDR2 YNFKEQ. The CDR3 extends over 16 amino acids. V lost 6 bases and J 5 bases, leaving 22 bases between the germline ends. The sample comprised blood, either unsorted or a sorted T cell fraction (not recorded which). The chain combines TRBV4-2 with TRBJ1-2, with D possibly being TRBD1 (6 bases). The TCR was taken from a human donor who was either an allogeneic HSCT recipient or a stem cell or donor lymphocyte infusion donor (not recorded which). It is not recorded whose cells these are; they may come from a transplant donor. Here the CDR3 reads CASRGGLGQILYGYTF. The CDR3 nucleotides read TGTGCCAGCAGAGGGGGTTTAGGACAAATCTTATATGGCTACACCTTC.